One sample yielded the 22 T cell receptor beta chains listed below, sequenced in a study of blood T cell repertoires in COVID-19. Sequencing used immunoSEQ multiplex PCR; TCRdb keeps in-frame clones, though not all of them. Found here are tens of thousands of clones, roughly 88% of them singletons; the top ten hold 22%. Input material: peripheral blood. These receptors originate from a man older than 75 with active or convalescent COVID-19.

The chain links TRBV27 to TRBJ2-5, with D maybe TRBD2 (5 bases). Trimming took off 0 bases at V and 7 bases at J, with 15 bases between the two ends. The V gene's germline CDR1 is MNHEY and CDR2 SMNVEV (reference sequence). CDR3 length equals 15 residues. The CDR3 sequence is CASSLSPGLPRTQYF. The CDR3 DNA is TGTGCCAGCAGTTTATCGCCAGGACTCCCAAGGACCCAGTACTTC.

The chain recombines TRBV6-1 with TRBJ2-7; 7 bases agree with TRBD1. The CDR3 runs 15 residues. Trimming took 2 bases from V and 0 from J; bases not matched to a gene: 4. CDR1 MNHNS and CDR2 SASEGT come from the germline V gene. The CDR3 sequence is CASSEMGQSSYEQYF. The DNA for the CDR3 is TGTGCCAGCAGTGAAATGGGACAGAGCTCCTACGAGCAGTACTTC.

This chain joins TRBV4-1 and TRBJ2-7; maybe TRBD1 (7 bases). Trimming left V 3 bases short and J 4 bases short, with 13 bases between. Germline loops: CDR1 MGHRA, CDR2 YSYEKL. The CDR3 contains 14 residues. The CDR3 DNA follows: TGCGCCAGCAGCCAGACGACAGGGAGGTACGAGCAGTACTTC. Its protein product is CASSQTTGRYEQYF.

The V and J genes are TRBV30 and TRBJ1-1, with 12 bases fitting TRBD1. Trimming cost V 0 bases and J 1 base; bases outside gene matches: 9. The germline gives CDR1 GTSNPN, CDR2 SVGIG (reference sequence). The length of the CDR3 is 18 residues. The CDR3 spells CAWSVRWGQGAPNTEAFF. The CDR3 nucleotides are TGTGCCTGGAGTGTAAGATGGGGACAGGGGGCCCCGAACACTGAAGCTTTCTTT.

The rearrangement uses TRBV9 and TRBJ1-5; no firm D call. CDR1 is SGDLS and CDR2 is YYNGEE in the germline V gene. The CDR3 has 15 residues. Trimming stripped 0 bases from V and 5 bases from J, with 12 bases between. Written as DNA, the CDR3 is TGTGCCAGCAGCGTAGGAACAGCGGGCGATCAGCCCCAGCATTTT. Protein sequence: CASSVGTAGDQPQHF.

V and J are TRBV5-1 and TRBJ2-1; the D gene is possibly TRBD1 (6 bases). CDR1 is SGHRS, CDR2 YFSETQ, per germline. This CDR3 comprises 14 residues. V dropped 2 bases and J dropped 1 base, with 7 bases sitting between them. The CDR3 region is CASSLRGSYNEQFF. The DNA of the CDR3 is TGCGCCAGCAGCTTAAGGGGGTCCTACAATGAGCAGTTCTTC.

CDR3 nucleotide sequence: TGTGCCAGCAACGACGCGGGCCCCACAGATACGCAGTATTTT. The encoded protein is CASNDAGPTDTQYF. This chain connects TRBV7-2 to TRBJ2-3; the D gene is possibly TRBD2 (5 bases). CDR3 length: 14 residues. V was trimmed by 7 bases and J by 2 bases, leaving 13 bases between them. Germline values: CDR1 SGHTA, CDR2 FQGNSA.

The J gene is TRBJ1-5, the V gene TRBV10-2, with 7 nucleotides matching TRBD1. The germline CDR1 and CDR2 sequences are WSHSY and SAAADI. This CDR3 spans 15 amino acids. J gave up 4 bases and V 4 bases, and 7 bases lay outside the gene matches. CDR3 in amino acids: CASSVEGQPNQPQHF. Here the CDR3 DNA reads TGCGCCAGCAGTGTTGAGGGACAGCCAAATCAGCCCCAGCATTTT.

The chain links TRBV2 to TRBJ2-1; 7 bases map to TRBD2. This CDR3 is built from 13 residues. Germline V gene data show CDR1 as SNHLY and CDR2 as FYNNEI. V lost 3 bases and J lost 4; bases outside the gene matches: 0. For the CDR3, the DNA is TGTGCCAGCAGTGACGGGGGGTACAATGAGCAGTTCTTC. It yields the protein CASSDGGYNEQFF.

The CDR3 is CATSTGGGTDTQYF. CDR3 coding DNA: TGTGCCACCAGTACAGGGGGCGGCACAGATACGCAGTATTTT. The rearrangement joins TRBV15 to TRBJ2-3, with TRBD1 matching over 9 bases. The CDR3 contains 14 residues. Germline V gene sequence: CDR1 LNHNV, CDR2 YYDKDF (reference sequence). J lost 1 base, V lost 6 bases, and 2 bases had no gene match.

The chain uses TRBV5-1 and TRBJ2-7, with D hard to call. CDR3 length: 16 amino acids. The germline V and J ends were trimmed by 4 bases and 2 bases, with 19 bases remaining between them. From germline, CDR1 is SGHRS and CDR2 YFSETQ. CDR3 nucleotide sequence: TGCGCCAGCAGCCCGACACGAACCAGCCTCCCCTACGAGCAGTACTTC. Translated, it gives CASSPTRTSLPYEQYF.

The rearrangement joins TRBV4-1 to TRBJ2-7; 9 bases match TRBD1. Germline loops: CDR1 MGHRA, CDR2 YSYEKL. Unmatched junction bases numbered 4, after V lost 5 bases and J lost 5 bases. CDR3 length equals 13 residues. The CDR3 nucleotides read TGCGCCAGCAGCTTACAGGGGGCAAACGAGCAGTACTTC. Translated: CASSLQGANEQYF.

The chain employs TRBV6-6 and TRBJ1-1; D gene ambiguous. The CDR3 is made up of 13 amino acids. The germline gives CDR1 MNHNY, CDR2 SVGAGI (reference sequence). V lost 2 bases to trimming and J lost 10 bases, with 14 bases between them. CDR3 in amino acids: CASSYPRGRRAFF. The CDR3 bases are TGTGCCAGCAGTTACCCGCGGGGTCGCAGAGCTTTCTTT.

This chain connects TRBV3-1 (or the pseudogene TRBV3-2) to TRBJ2-1; weak D call: TRBD2 (6 bases). CDR1 and CDR2 from the germline V gene are LGHDT and YNNKEL (reference sequence). The CDR3 extends over 16 amino acids. The ends were cut back, 2 bases at V and 5 bases at J, with 16 bases in the middle. The CDR3 coding sequence is TGTGCCAGCAGCCAACTCCCCGGGACTGAGAACAATGAGCAGTTCTTC. Amino acids: CASSQLPGTENNEQFF.

The CDR3 sequence is CASTREQGDYGYTF. The CDR3 DNA follows: TGCGCCAGTACAAGAGAACAGGGGGATTATGGCTACACCTTC. The V and J genes are TRBV5-1 and TRBJ1-2; 8 bases align to TRBD1. In germline, CDR1 is SGHRS, CDR2 YFSETQ. The CDR3 totals 14 residues. Trimming at V came to 8 bases and at J to 5 bases, leaving 11 bases not matched to a gene.

In its sample, this clone was seen once. This rearrangement joins TRBV4-1 to TRBJ1-2; no clear D. Trimming took off 6 bases at V and 8 bases at J, with 28 bases between the two ends. The CDR3 is 17 residues long. Germline V gene data show CDR1 as MGHRA and CDR2 as YSYEKL. The CDR3 sequence: CASSPSIPTLPTDGYTF. The DNA of the CDR3 is TGCGCCAGCAGTCCATCCATACCCACCCTGCCTACAGACGGCTACACCTTC.

The chain joins TRBV7-2 to TRBJ2-1; 10 bases fit TRBD2. The germline CDR1 and CDR2 sequences are SGHTA and FQGNSA. V lost 4 bases to trimming and J lost 4 bases; unmatched junction nucleotides: 4. This CDR3 comprises 15 residues. The CDR3 DNA follows: TGTGCCAGCAGCTACACTAGCGGGACGTACAATGAGCAGTTCTTC. Protein sequence: CASSYTSGTYNEQFF. The full variable domain, rest sourced from reference TRBV7-2 and TRBJ2-1, is GAGVSQSPSNKVTEKGKDVELRCDPISGHTALYWYRQSLGQGLEFLIYFQGNSAPDKSGLPSDRFSAERTGGSVSTLTIQRTQQEDSAVYLCASSYTSGTYNEQFFGPGTRLTVL.

The chain employs TRBV5-1 and TRBJ2-2; no definite D call. Germline assignment: CDR1 SGHRS and CDR2 YFSETQ. The CDR3 has 13 residues. V was pared by 1 base and J by 4 bases, with 5 bases between. The CDR3 is CASSLSSTGELFF. The CDR3 coding sequence is TGCGCCAGCAGCTTGTCCAGCACCGGGGAGCTGTTTTTT.

The V gene is TRBV19, the J gene TRBJ2-2; tentative D call: TRBD1 (5 bases). CDR1 and CDR2 from the germline V gene are LNHDA and SQIVND (reference sequence). V shed 4 bases and J shed 1 base, with 7 bases lying between them. The CDR3 consists of 14 residues. The CDR3 region has the DNA TGTGCCAGTAGTAGCGGACAGAACACCGGGGAGCTGTTTTTT. This translates into CASSSGQNTGELFF.

The chain recombines TRBV5-1 with TRBJ2-7; D may be TRBD2 (6 bases). The CDR3 is 12 residues long. Per the germline V gene, CDR1 is SGHRS and CDR2 is YFSETQ. The ends were cut back, 5 bases at V and 5 bases at J, with 11 bases in the middle. The CDR3 DNA is TGCGCCAGCAGACGCGGCGGGGACGAGCAGTACTTC. Translating it yields CASRRGGDEQYF.

The chain has TRBV28 and TRBJ2-2; D is undetermined. Germline V gene lookup returns CDR1 MDHEN and CDR2 SYDVKM. V shed 6 bases and J shed 1 base, with 3 bases lying between them. The CDR3 has 12 amino acids. The CDR3 region is CASSLNTGELFF. The CDR3 nucleotides are TGTGCCAGCAGCCTGAACACCGGGGAGCTGTTTTTT. Full variable domain (missing parts from reference TRBV28 and TRBJ2-2): DVKVTQSSRYLVKRTGEKVFLECVQDMDHENMFWYRQDPGLGLRLIYFSYDVKMKEKGDIPEGYSVSREKKERFSLILESASTNQTSMYLCASSLNTGELFFGEGSRLTVL.

This chain joins TRBV11-2 and TRBJ1-2; TRBD1 is a possible D gene (6 bases). V was shortened by 4 bases and J by 4 bases, with 13 bases between the two germline ends. Per the germline V gene, CDR1 is SGHAT and CDR2 is FQNNGV. This CDR3 has 14 residues. CDR3 sequence (DNA): TGTGCCAGCAGCTCATTCAGGGGTGGCTATGGCTACACCTTC. This codes for CASSSFRGGYGYTF.